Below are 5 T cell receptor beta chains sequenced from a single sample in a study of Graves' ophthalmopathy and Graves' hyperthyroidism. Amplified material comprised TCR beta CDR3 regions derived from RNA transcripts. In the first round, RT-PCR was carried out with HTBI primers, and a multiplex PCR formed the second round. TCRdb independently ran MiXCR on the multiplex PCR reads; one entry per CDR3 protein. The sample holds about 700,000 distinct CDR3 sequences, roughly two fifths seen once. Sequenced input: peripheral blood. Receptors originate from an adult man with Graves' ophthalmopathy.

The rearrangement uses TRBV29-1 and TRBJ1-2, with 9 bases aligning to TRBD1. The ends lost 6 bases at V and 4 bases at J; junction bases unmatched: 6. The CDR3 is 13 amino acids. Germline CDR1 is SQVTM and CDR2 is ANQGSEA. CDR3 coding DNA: TGCAGCGTGTCCCGGGACAGGGTCTATGGCTACACCTTC. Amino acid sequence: CSVSRDRVYGYTF. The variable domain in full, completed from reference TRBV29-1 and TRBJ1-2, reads SAVISQKPSRDICQRGTSLTIQCQVDSQVTMMFWYRQQPGQSLTLIATANQGSEATYESGFVIDKFPISRPNLTFSTLTVSNMSPEDSSIYLCSVSRDRVYGYTFGSGTRLTVV.

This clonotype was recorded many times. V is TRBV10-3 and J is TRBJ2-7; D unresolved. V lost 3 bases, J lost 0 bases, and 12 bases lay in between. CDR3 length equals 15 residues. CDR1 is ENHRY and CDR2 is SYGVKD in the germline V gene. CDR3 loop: CAISEGGRSSYEQYF. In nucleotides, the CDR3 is TGTGCCATCAGTGAAGGCGGACGGAGCTCCTACGAGCAGTACTTC.

The CDR3 nucleotides read TGCAGCGTTGAAAGGGGGAGGGGAAGTGAAAAACTGTTTTTT. Translated: CSVERGRGSEKLFF. This rearrangement joins TRBV29-1 to TRBJ1-4, with D possibly TRBD1 on 6 matching bases. Germline-derived CDR1 and CDR2 are SQVTM and ANQGSEA. With 2 bases removed from V and 7 bases from J, the gap between germline ends came to 14 bases. The CDR3 has 14 amino acids.

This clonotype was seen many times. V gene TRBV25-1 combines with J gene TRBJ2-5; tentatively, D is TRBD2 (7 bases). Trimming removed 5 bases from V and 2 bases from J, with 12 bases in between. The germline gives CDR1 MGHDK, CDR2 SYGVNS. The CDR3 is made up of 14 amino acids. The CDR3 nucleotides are TGTGCCAGCAGTCGTAGGGGGGGGCAAGAGACCCAGTACTTC. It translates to CASSRRGGQETQYF. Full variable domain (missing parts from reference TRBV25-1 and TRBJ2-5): EADIYQTPRYLVIGTGKKITLECSQTMGHDKMYWYQQDPGMELHLIHYSYGVNSTEKGDLSSESTVSRIRTEHFPLTLESARPSHTSQYLCASSRRGGQETQYFGPGTRLLVL.

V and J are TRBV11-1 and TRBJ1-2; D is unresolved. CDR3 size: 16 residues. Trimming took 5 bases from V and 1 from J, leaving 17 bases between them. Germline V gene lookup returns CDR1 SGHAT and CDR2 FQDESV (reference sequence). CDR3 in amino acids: CASSLVAPAINYGYTF. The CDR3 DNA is TGTGCCAGCAGCCTCGTGGCGCCAGCTATTAACTATGGCTACACCTTC. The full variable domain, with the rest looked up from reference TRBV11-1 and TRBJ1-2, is EAEVAQSPRYKITEKSQAVAFWCDPISGHATLYWYRQILGQGPELLVQFQDESVVDDSQLPKDRFSAERLKGVDSTLKIQPAELGDSAMYLCASSLVAPAINYGYTFGSGTRLTVV.